This TCR beta chain comes out of a study of human T cells and chemical hapten exposure. Study information: Readings were taken at 6 days from patch tests that had applied 0.01% DPC to the upper back. General study results and limits: Significantly more large CDR3 similarity clusters were formed by expanded TCRs than by controls.

The time point was: patch test 3, about 24 weeks after DPC sensitization. Regarding treatment: therapeutic diphenylcyclopropenone sensitization with weekly scalp DPC. The study's library attached unique molecular identifiers to single cDNA molecules. One entry per CDR3 protein results from TCRdb running MiXCR on the RACE reads. Seen here are some 90,000 distinct CDR3 sequences, roughly a tenth observed once, and the top ten hold approximately 1%. The V gene's germline CDR1 is SNHLY and CDR2 FYNNEI. Between the trimmed V and J ends, which lost 6 bases and 6 bases, there was a span of 9 bases. The CDR3 has 12 amino acids. Points on this clonotype: No antigen is known for it.

The receptor's source is a woman in her twenties or thirties with alopecia areata. Some clones in this sample may be carry-over from other donors' samples. This sequence joins TRBV2 and TRBJ2-1; possible D gene TRBD1, 5 bases. Sequenced material: whole blood, taken in connection with sensitization to the hapten diphenylcyclopropenone (DPC). The CDR3 nucleotides are TGTGCCAGCAGGCCGACAGTCAATGAGCAGTTCTTC. Translation gives CASRPTVNEQFF. The variable domain in full, completed from reference TRBV2 and TRBJ2-1, reads EPEVTQTPSHQVTQMGQEVILRCVPISNHLYFYWYRQILGQKVEFLVSFYNNEISEKSEIFDDQFSVERPDGSNFTLKIRSTKLEDSAMYFCASRPTVNEQFFGPGTRLTVL.